The clone carrying this T cell receptor beta chain has at least ten counts. The antigen remains unidentified. V was trimmed by 2 bases and J by 6 bases, leaving 19 bases between them. Germline-derived CDR1 and CDR2 are LGHNA and YSLEER. The CDR3 consists of 17 residues. The data derive from a study of T-cell reconstitution after alpha-beta-depleted transplantation in children. The study, taken as a whole, reports: Expanded graft clones numbering several hundred reportedly gave rise to alpha-beta T cells about two months after transplant.

Researchers prepared the TCRbeta library using unique molecular identifiers, the study reports. TCRdb re-derived calls from the PCR reads in MiXCR, one entry per CDR3 protein. This sample has some 600,000 distinct CDR3 sequences; approximately 13% occur once, and the top ten carry 2.2%. The TCR was taken from a male patient under 18 who had a stem cell transplant for acute myeloid leukemia, so the T cells may come from the graft donor. Source: PBMCs, mostly from graft donor cells, taken 360 days after TCRalphabeta/CD19-depleted stem cell transplant. The chain uses TRBV4-3 and TRBJ2-2, with TRBD1 as a possible D gene (6 bases). The CDR3 DNA reads TGCGCCAGCAGCCAAATTACGACGCAGGGGTCGGCCGGGGAGCTGTTTTTT. It yields the protein CASSQITTQGSAGELFF.